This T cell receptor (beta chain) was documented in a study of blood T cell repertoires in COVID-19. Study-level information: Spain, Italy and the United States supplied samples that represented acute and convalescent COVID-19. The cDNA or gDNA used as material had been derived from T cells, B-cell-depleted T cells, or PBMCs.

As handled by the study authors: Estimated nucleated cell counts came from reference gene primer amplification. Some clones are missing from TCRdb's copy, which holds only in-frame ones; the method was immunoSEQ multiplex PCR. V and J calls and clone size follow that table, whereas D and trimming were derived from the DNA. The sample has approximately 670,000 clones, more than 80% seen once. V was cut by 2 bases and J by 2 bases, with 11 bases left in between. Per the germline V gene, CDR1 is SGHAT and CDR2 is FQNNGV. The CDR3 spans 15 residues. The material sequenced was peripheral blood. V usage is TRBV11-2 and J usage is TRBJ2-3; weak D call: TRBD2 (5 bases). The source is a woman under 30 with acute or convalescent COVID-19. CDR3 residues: CASSLPRGDTDTQYF. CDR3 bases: TGTGCCAGCAGCTTACCCCGGGGAGACACAGATACGCAGTATTTT.